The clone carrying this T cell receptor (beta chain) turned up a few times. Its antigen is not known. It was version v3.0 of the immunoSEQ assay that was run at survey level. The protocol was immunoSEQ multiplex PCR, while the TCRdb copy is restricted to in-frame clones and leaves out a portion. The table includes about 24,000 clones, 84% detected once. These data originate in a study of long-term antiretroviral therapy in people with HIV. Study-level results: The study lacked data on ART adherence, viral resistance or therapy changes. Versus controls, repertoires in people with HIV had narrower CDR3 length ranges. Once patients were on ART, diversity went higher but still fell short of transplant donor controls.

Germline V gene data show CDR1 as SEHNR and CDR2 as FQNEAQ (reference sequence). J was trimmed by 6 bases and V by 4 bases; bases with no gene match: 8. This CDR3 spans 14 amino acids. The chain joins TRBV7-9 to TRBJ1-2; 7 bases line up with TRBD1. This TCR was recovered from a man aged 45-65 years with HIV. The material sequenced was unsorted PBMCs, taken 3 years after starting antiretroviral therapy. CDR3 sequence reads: CASSYFTGVDGYTF. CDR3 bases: TGTGCCAGCAGCTACTTTACAGGGGTGGATGGCTACACCTTC.